The rows below give T cell receptor beta chains drawn from one sample of a study of T cell changes during pregnancy in multiple sclerosis. Some clones are missing from TCRdb's copy, which holds only in-frame ones; the method was immunoSEQ multiplex PCR. This table holds roughly 64,000 clones, about nine tenths found once. This sample comprised peripheral blood, obtained in the second trimester of pregnancy. The receptors were gathered from a female donor with multiple sclerosis, enrolled in a pregnancy study. Each CDR3 is given without its conserved first and last residue. Fields, in order: J gene, V gene, CDR3 protein.

>TRBJ2-7|TRBV5-4
ASSLQGSYEQY
>TRBJ2-7|TRBV4-3
ASSQELAESYEQY
>TRBJ2-3|TRBV5-1
ASSPGTGSTDTQY
>TRBJ2-1|TRBV7-7
ASSLVPSGEQF
>TRBJ2-1|TRBV10-1
ASSDRGKVDSKQF
>TRBJ2-7|TRBV12-5
ASGLDRGEQY
>TRBJ2-7|TRBV30
AWSQRETTYEQY
>TRBJ2-7|TRBV4-3
ASSQVDRGVSYEQY
>TRBJ2-1|TRBV11-2
ASSPPPTSENYNEQF
>TRBJ1-1|TRBV28
ASSFGTAIQWNTEAF
>TRBJ1-2|TRBV30
AWITPPGQKFYGYT
>TRBJ1-2|TRBV7-3
ASSPGRGDYGYT
>TRBJ2-1|TRBV28
ASSGRTSGSYNEQF
>TRBJ2-3|TRBV5-1
ASSLNAGGPGTDTQY
>TRBJ2-2|TRBV10-3
AIRTTGPGELF
>TRBJ2-7|TRBV6-5
ASTDGLSYEQY
>TRBJ2-3|TRBV12-5
ASGSRTGGSTDTQY
>TRBJ1-1|TRBV7-9
ASSLARGGRGTEAF
>TRBJ2-5|TRBV5-1
ASSRGQGADVETQY
>TRBJ1-5|TRBV18
ASSPRGQKGQPQH
>TRBJ2-1|TRBV11-3
ASSPGLAPYNEQF